The sequence of this TCR beta chain was determined in a study of blood T cell repertoires in COVID-19. Study-level background: The United States, Italy and Spain were the sources of the acute and convalescent COVID-19 samples. Sources were T cells, B-cell-depleted T cells, or PBMCs; the material itself was cDNA or gDNA.

Trimming at V came to 5 bases and at J to 5 bases, leaving 8 bases not matched to a gene. From germline, CDR1 is SGHTA and CDR2 FQGNSA. The length of the CDR3 is 15 residues. Those enrolled in Seattle joined during active infection and were followed longitudinally afterward. In the original workflow: From reference gene primer amplification, estimates of nucleated cell counts were derived. Produced via immunoSEQ multiplex PCR; TCRdb's table is partial and in-frame only. Clone size and V and J calls were adopted from that table, with D and trimming inferred from the DNA. The sample carries around 400,000 clones, around 87% recorded once.

This receptor was identified in an older woman with COVID-19, enrolled during active disease. Sequenced input: peripheral blood. The chain carries TRBV7-2 and TRBJ1-1; 10 nucleotides align to TRBD1. CDR3 protein: CASSPRTGGGTEAFF. The CDR3 nucleotides read TGTGCCAGCAGCCCAAGGACAGGGGGGGGAACTGAAGCTTTCTTT.